The rows below give T cell receptor beta chains drawn from one sample of a study of blood T cell repertoires in COVID-19. The repertoire was sequenced with immunoSEQ multiplex PCR; TCRdb's copy has only in-frame clones and lacks some. The table has approximately 290,000 clones, around 90% seen once. The sample taken for sequencing was peripheral blood. These receptors were collected from a man between 18 and 29 years old with active or convalescent COVID-19. The conserved cysteine and the conserved F or W are not part of the CDR3 here. D genes are given only for firm matches.

v_call	j_call	d_call	cdr3_aa
TRBV2	TRBJ2-1	NA	ATDPLQQIGTGRNEQF
TRBV7-6	TRBJ1-3	NA	ASSPMTELRSGNTIY
TRBV2	TRBJ2-6	NA	ASTPRVWLTGANVLT
TRBV11-2	TRBJ2-2	NA	ASRIWQGNTGELF
TRBV4-3	TRBJ1-1	NA	ASSQEFGNTEAF
TRBV5-6	TRBJ1-3	NA	ASSLEDTLANTIY
TRBV7-2	TRBJ1-2	TRBD1	ASSFTGGDYGYT
TRBV2	TRBJ2-2	NA	ASTTRAGGELF
TRBV23-1	TRBJ2-1	TRBD1	ASRRGQGAFDEQF
TRBV7-9	TRBJ2-1	NA	ASSRYNEQF
TRBV29-1	TRBJ2-2	NA	SVAAIAGTGELF
TRBV4-3	TRBJ2-5	TRBD1	ASSQERARTGGETQY
TRBV4-1	TRBJ2-1	NA	ASSPLWDSTSNEQF
TRBV12-3/TRBV12-4	TRBJ1-1	NA	ASSLTGEAF
TRBV4-3	TRBJ2-3	TRBD2	ASSQGLAGGITDTQY
TRBV5-1	TRBJ2-1	TRBD1	ASSLGQNLYNEQF
TRBV12-3/TRBV12-4	TRBJ1-6	NA	ASSLSRSLPLH
TRBV6-6	TRBJ2-7	TRBD1	ASSPRGGYGQGSYEQY
TRBV11-2	TRBJ2-1	NA	ASSLRQGHEQF
TRBV5-4	TRBJ1-2	NA	ASSYWGGGSGYT
TRBV28	TRBJ2-1	TRBD2	ASSIGLGVYNEQF
TRBV27	TRBJ1-2	TRBD1	ASSLLQDRAGGYT
TRBV2	TRBJ1-6	NA	ASSGLSPLH
TRBV4-3	TRBJ2-3	TRBD1	ASSLGTGASTDTQY
TRBV7-2	TRBJ1-2	TRBD1	ASSYAGQVNYGYT
TRBV5-1	TRBJ2-7	NA	ASSTGTSGVYEQY
TRBV5-4	TRBJ2-7	NA	ASRQGGSYEQY
TRBV21-1	TRBJ1-1	NA	ASSKGRSVNTEAF
TRBV11-2	TRBJ2-5	NA	ASSLFPPETQY
TRBV7-8	TRBJ2-3	NA	ASSFSSDTQY
TRBV6-5	TRBJ1-1	NA	ASSYRTWTEAF
TRBV19	TRBJ1-5	TRBD1	ASSPRTGKNQPQH
TRBV18	TRBJ2-1	NA	ASSDGRGGGEQF
TRBV14	TRBJ1-2	NA	ASSHLGANYGYT
TRBV19	TRBJ1-2	TRBD1	ASSITGDGYT
TRBV6-4	TRBJ2-1	TRBD1	ASSPGTGGNNEQF